The rows below give T cell receptor beta chains drawn from one sample of a study of blood T cells in healthy people across ages. TCRdb redid the calling of the 5' RACE reads with MiXCR, one entry per CDR3 protein. The repertoire holds roughly 1,000,000 distinct CDR3 sequences, with roughly a quarter as singletons. Separately, the same data were catalogued under a study of T cells of mothers and their children.

The sequenced sample was blood. These receptor sequences come from a girl aged 2-10 years in good health. The CDR3 runs from the conserved cysteine through the conserved F or W. Each record gives: V gene, clone size, J gene, D gene, CDR3 protein, CDR3 DNA. D genes are given only for firm matches. A clone size is listed for some rows: how often the clone was seen (once, few, many), or a class if it is expanded.

>TRBV4-1|-|TRBJ1-3|TRBD1
CASSQTGISGNTIYF
TGCGCCAGCAGCCAGACAGGGATTTCTGGAAACACCATATATTTT
>TRBV18|-|TRBJ2-4|-
CASSLDRGGNIQYF
TGTGCCAGCTCACTGGATAGGGGAGGAAACATTCAGTACTTC
>TRBV2|-|TRBJ2-1|TRBD1
CASSDLKGANNNEQFF
TGTGCCAGCAGTGATCTTAAGGGGGCGAACAACAATGAGCAGTTCTTC
>TRBV14|few|TRBJ2-1|-
CASSLGVATYNEQFF
TGTGCCAGCAGCCTCGGGGTAGCGACCTACAATGAGCAGTTCTTC
>TRBV28|-|TRBJ1-1|-
CASSFKGWNTEAFF
TGTGCCAGCAGTTTCAAGGGGTGGAACACTGAAGCTTTCTTT
>TRBV27|-|TRBJ2-5|TRBD2
CASSSSGEPQETQYF
TGTGCCAGCAGTTCAAGCGGGGAACCCCAAGAGACCCAGTACTTC
>TRBV4-1|-|TRBJ2-3|-
CASSQRRGQGENTQYF
TGCGCCAGCAGCCAACGGAGGGGCCAGGGCGAGAATACGCAGTATTTT
>TRBV10-1|-|TRBJ2-3|-
CASSEALGHWSTDTQYF
TGCGCCAGCAGTGAGGCCTTGGGACACTGGAGCACAGATACGCAGTATTTT
>TRBV19|-|TRBJ2-1|-
CASSWTGEHNEQFF
TGTGCCAGTAGTTGGACGGGGGAGCACAATGAGCAGTTCTTC
>TRBV19|few|TRBJ2-3|TRBD2
CASSMTSGRAGGGTQYF
TGTGCCAGTAGTATGACTAGCGGGAGGGCCGGGGGAGGTACGCAGTATTTT
>TRBV28|few|TRBJ2-7|TRBD1
CASGATGPYEQYF
TGTGCCAGCGGAGCGACAGGGCCGTACGAGCAGTACTTC
>TRBV29-1|few|TRBJ2-1|TRBD2
CSAEGSSGNNEQFF
TGCAGCGCCGAGGGGTCTAGCGGTAACAATGAGCAGTTCTTC
>TRBV4-1|few|TRBJ2-5|-
CASSHRVGETQYF
TGCGCCAGCAGCCATCGGGTAGGAGAGACCCAGTACTTC
>TRBV6-2/TRBV6-3|few|TRBJ2-5|-
CASRGTSEETQYF
TGTGCCAGCCGAGGCACCTCTGAAGAGACCCAGTACTTC
>TRBV20-1|few|TRBJ2-5|TRBD1
CSAGDRGKETQYF
TGCAGTGCTGGGGACAGGGGAAAAGAGACCCAGTACTTC
>TRBV7-2|-|TRBJ1-1|-
CASSPHRRETTEAFF
TGTGCCAGCAGCCCTCACCGCAGGGAGACCACTGAAGCTTTCTTT
>TRBV4-2|few|TRBJ2-4|-
CASSQERLALAKNIQYF
TGTGCCAGCAGCCAAGAACGGCTAGCCTTAGCCAAAAACATTCAGTACTTC
>TRBV7-2|few|TRBJ2-5|-
CASSNAGETQYF
TGTGCCAGCAGCAATGCGGGGGAGACCCAGTACTTC
>TRBV28|-|TRBJ2-7|-
CASEKRGGEQYF
TGTGCCAGCGAAAAGAGGGGGGGTGAGCAGTACTTC
>TRBV29-1|-|TRBJ2-7|-
CSVGSLTSYEQYF
TGCAGCGTTGGGAGCCTTACATCTTACGAGCAGTACTTC
>TRBV3-1|-|TRBJ1-1|-
CASSQDPAILEAFF
TGTGCCAGCAGCCAAGATCCGGCCATACTTGAAGCTTTCTTT
>TRBV4-3|few|TRBJ1-3|-
CASSQEQSGNTIYF
TGCGCCAGCAGCCAAGAACAGTCCGGAAACACCATATATTTT
>TRBV6-6|-|TRBJ1-6|TRBD1
CASSQTGDNSPLHF
TGTGCCAGCAGCCAGACAGGGGATAATTCACCCCTCCACTTT
>TRBV3-1|-|TRBJ1-5|-
CASSQEAPGAGIQPQHF
TGTGCCAGCAGCCAAGAGGCCCCGGGGGCAGGGATTCAGCCCCAGCACTTT
>TRBV28|-|TRBJ2-5|-
CASNLNRGETQYF
TGTGCCAGCAACTTAAATAGGGGGGAGACCCAGTACTTC
>TRBV29-1|few|TRBJ1-1|-
CSAQEGGKGTEAFF
TGCAGCGCGCAGGAGGGGGGAAAGGGAACTGAAGCTTTCTTT
>TRBV12-5|few|TRBJ1-5|-
CASGLDHGHF
TGTGCTAGTGGTTTAGATCATGGGCATTTT
>TRBV10-2|few|TRBJ1-2|-
CASSGPQRNYGYTF
TGCGCCAGCAGTGGCCCACAGAGGAACTATGGCTACACCTTC
>TRBV4-1|-|TRBJ2-7|-
CASMVDAGSLYEQYF
TGCGCCAGCATGGTCGATGCGGGATCGCTCTACGAGCAGTACTTC
>TRBV7-9|-|TRBJ2-7|-
CASSSTRRGPFYEQYF
TGTGCCAGCAGTTCAACCAGACGGGGACCTTTTTACGAGCAGTACTTC
>TRBV6-1|few|TRBJ2-1|TRBD1
CASSEAPSGTGVDNGQFF
TGTGCCAGCAGTGAAGCCCCATCCGGGACAGGGGTTGACAATGGGCAGTTCTTC
>TRBV9|-|TRBJ2-1|-
CASSVEDSYNEQFF
TGTGCCAGCAGCGTGGAAGACTCCTACAATGAGCAGTTCTTC
>TRBV20-1|once|TRBJ2-3|-
CSARSQGRFTDTQYF
TGCAGTGCTAGGTCGCAGGGGAGGTTCACAGATACGCAGTATTTT
>TRBV9|-|TRBJ2-1|TRBD1
CASSPDLTGVFSNEQFF
TGTGCCAGCAGCCCAGACCTGACAGGGGTCTTTTCCAATGAGCAGTTCTTC
>TRBV4-3|-|TRBJ1-1|-
CASSQDTGPAFF
TGCGCCAGCAGCCAAGACACAGGACCGGCTTTCTTT
>TRBV12-3/TRBV12-4|-|TRBJ2-1|TRBD2
CASNLAGSHNEQFF
TGTGCCAGTAACCTAGCGGGATCCCACAATGAGCAGTTCTTC
>TRBV5-1|-|TRBJ2-5|-
CASSLGLFEDTQYF
TGCGCCAGCAGCTTGGGACTATTTGAAGACACCCAGTACTTC
>TRBV7-2|few|TRBJ1-3|-
CASSRAGGSSGNTIYF
TGTGCCAGCAGCCGCGCGGGGGGATCCTCTGGAAACACCATATATTTT
>TRBV27|few|TRBJ2-1|-
CASSLVGGTVNEQFF
TGTGCCAGCAGTTTGGTCGGGGGAACAGTCAATGAGCAGTTCTTC
>TRBV5-1|many|TRBJ2-1|TRBD2
CASSIASGGAYEQFF
TGCGCCAGCAGCATCGCTAGCGGGGGGGCCTATGAGCAGTTCTTC
>TRBV2|-|TRBJ1-3|-
CASSLWAENTIYF
TGTGCCAGCAGTCTGTGGGCGGAAAACACCATATATTTT
>TRBV6-1|few|TRBJ2-5|-
CASSEAAGAQETQYF
TGTGCCAGCAGTGAAGCCGCGGGGGCTCAAGAGACCCAGTACTTC
>TRBV4-2|-|TRBJ2-7|TRBD2
CASSVPSGLGSYEQYF
TGTGCCAGCAGCGTACCTAGCGGACTTGGGTCCTACGAGCAGTACTTC
>TRBV3-1|few|TRBJ2-5|-
CASADAETQYF
TGTGCCAGCGCCGACGCAGAGACCCAGTACTTC
>TRBV7-2|-|TRBJ2-1|-
CASNRPLASRGNEQFF
TGTGCCAGCAACCGTCCTCTAGCGTCCAGGGGTAATGAGCAGTTCTTC